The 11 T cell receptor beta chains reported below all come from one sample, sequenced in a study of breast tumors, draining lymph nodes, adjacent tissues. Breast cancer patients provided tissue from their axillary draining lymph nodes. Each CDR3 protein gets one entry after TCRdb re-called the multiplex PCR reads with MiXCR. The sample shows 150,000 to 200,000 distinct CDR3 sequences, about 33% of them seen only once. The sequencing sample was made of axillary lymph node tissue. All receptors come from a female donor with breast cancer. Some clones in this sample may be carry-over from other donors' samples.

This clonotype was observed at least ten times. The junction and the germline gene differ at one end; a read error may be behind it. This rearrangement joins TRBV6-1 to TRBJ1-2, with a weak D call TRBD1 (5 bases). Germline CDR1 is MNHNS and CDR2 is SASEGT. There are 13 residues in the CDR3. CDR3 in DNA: TGTGCCAGCAGTAAACAGGTTAACGATGGCTACACCTTC. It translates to CASSKQVNDGYTF.

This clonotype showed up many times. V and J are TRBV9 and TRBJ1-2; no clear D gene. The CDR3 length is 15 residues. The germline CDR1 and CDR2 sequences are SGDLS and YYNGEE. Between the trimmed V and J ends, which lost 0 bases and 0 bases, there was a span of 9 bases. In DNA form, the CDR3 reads TGTGCCAGCAGCGTAGGATCGGACGCTAACTATGGCTACACCTTC. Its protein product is CASSVGSDANYGYTF.

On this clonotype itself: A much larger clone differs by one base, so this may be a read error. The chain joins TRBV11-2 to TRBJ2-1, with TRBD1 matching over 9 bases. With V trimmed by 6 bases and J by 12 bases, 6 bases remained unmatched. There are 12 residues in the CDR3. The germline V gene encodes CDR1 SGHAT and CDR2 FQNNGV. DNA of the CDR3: TGTGCCAGCAGTTCGGGACAGGGTGCGCAGTTCTTC. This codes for CASSSGQGAQFF.

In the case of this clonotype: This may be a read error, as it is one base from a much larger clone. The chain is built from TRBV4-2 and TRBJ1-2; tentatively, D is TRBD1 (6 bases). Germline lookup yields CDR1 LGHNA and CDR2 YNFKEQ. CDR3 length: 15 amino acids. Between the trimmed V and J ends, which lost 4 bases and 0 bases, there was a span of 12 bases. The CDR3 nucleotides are TGTGCCAGCAGCCCCTGGACAGAATCTAACTATGGCTACACCTTC. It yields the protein CASSPWTESNYGYTF.

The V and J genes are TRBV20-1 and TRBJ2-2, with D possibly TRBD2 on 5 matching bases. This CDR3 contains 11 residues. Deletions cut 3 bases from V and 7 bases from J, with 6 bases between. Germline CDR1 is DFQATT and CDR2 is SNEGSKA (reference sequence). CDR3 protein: CSARDFGELFF. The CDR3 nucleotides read TGCAGTGCTAGGGACTTCGGGGAGCTGTTTTTT.

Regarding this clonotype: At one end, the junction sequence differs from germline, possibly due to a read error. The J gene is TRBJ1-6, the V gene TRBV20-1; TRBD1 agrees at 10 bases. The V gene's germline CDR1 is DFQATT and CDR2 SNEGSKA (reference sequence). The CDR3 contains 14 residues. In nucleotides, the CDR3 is TGCAGTACTAGGGGACAGGGGTATAACTCACCCCTCCACTTT. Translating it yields CSTRGQGYNSPLHF.

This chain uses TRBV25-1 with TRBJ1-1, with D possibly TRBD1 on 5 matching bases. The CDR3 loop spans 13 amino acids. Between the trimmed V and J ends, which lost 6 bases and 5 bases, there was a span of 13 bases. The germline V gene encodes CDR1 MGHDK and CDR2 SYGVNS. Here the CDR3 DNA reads TGTGCCAGCAGCACCACGGGGACGACTGAAGCTTTCTTT. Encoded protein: CASSTTGTTEAFF.

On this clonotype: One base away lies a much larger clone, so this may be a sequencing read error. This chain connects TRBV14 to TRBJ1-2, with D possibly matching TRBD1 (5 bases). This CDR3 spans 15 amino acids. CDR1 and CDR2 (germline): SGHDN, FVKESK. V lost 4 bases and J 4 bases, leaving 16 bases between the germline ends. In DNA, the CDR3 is TGTGCCAGCAGCCCCCAGGGACTTGATCCCTATGGCTACACCTTC. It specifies CASSPQGLDPYGYTF.

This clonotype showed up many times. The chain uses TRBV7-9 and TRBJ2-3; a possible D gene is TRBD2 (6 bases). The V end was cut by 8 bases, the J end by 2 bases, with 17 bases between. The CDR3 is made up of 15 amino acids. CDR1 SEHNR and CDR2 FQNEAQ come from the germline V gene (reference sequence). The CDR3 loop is CASDFRETLTDTQYF. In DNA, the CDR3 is TGTGCCAGCGATTTTCGGGAGACACTCACAGATACGCAGTATTTT. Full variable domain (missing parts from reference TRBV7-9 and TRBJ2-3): DTGVSQNPRHKITKRGQNVTFRCDPISEHNRLYWYRQTLGQGPEFLTYFQNEAQLEKSRLLSDRFSAERPKGSFSTLEIQRTEQGDSAMYLCASDFRETLTDTQYFGPGTRLTVL.

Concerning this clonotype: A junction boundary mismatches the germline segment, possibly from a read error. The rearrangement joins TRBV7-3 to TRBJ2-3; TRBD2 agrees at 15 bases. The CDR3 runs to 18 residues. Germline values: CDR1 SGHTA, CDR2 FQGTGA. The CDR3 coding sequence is TGTGCCAGCAGCTCGACAGGGACTAGCGGGGGGAACACACATACGCAGTATTTT. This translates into CASSSTGTSGGNTHTQYF. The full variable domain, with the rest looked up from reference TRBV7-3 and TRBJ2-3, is GAGVSQTPSNKVTEKGKYVELRCDPISGHTALYWYRQSLGQGPEFLIYFQGTGAADDSGLPNDRFFAVRPEGSVSTLKIQRTERGDSAVYLCASSSTGTSGGNTHTQYFGPGTRLTVL.

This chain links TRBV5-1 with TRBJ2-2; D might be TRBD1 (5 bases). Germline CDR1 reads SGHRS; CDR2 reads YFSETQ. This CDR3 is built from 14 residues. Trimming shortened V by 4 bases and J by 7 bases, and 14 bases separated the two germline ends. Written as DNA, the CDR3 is TGCGCCAGCAGCCCTGGTGGACAAGTCGGGGAGCTGTTTTTT. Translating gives CASSPGGQVGELFF.